This T cell receptor (beta chain) was recovered during a study of breast tumors, draining lymph nodes, adjacent tissues. In germline, CDR1 is SGHTA, CDR2 FQGNSA. This CDR3 is 15 amino acids long. Axillary draining lymph nodes of breast cancer patients supplied the node samples. Of note for this clonotype: Its specificity is unknown. A much larger clone differs from this one at a single base, so this may be a read error.

Each CDR3 protein is one row after TCRdb ran MiXCR on the multiplex PCR reads. The sample has 170,000 or so distinct CDR3 sequences, 30% to 35% seen once. Regarding the study as a whole: The data were judged consistent with most tumor T cells coming from lymph node and expanding in tumor. Compared with lymph nodes, tumors were less diverse; compared with nontumor tissue, more. Luminal-like breast cancer showed significantly higher tumor–nontumor repertoire similarity than basal-like. Data only fit, rather than demonstrated, lymph node origin of most tumor T cells.

V gene TRBV7-2 combines with J gene TRBJ2-7; TRBD1 matches at 12 bases. This receptor was obtained from a female donor with breast cancer. Some clones in this sample may be carry-over from other donors' samples. Sequenced input: axillary lymph node tissue. CDR3 sequence: CASSWDRGLFYEQHF. CDR3 bases: TGTGCCAGCAGCTGGGACAGGGGGCTGTTCTACGAGCAGCACTTC.